This T cell receptor beta chain appears in the sequencing data of a study of CD8 T cells in ankylosing spondylitis. Details on this clonotype: Its antigen is not identified. One end of the junction varies from germline; a read error may be responsible.

Points from the study as a whole: Typical of ankylosing spondylitis blood, it appeared, was a TCR beta motif of fewer than 10 highly homologous variants. Both synovial fluid and blood in reactive arthritis had previously been reported to carry some motif variants.

Quantitative 5'-RACE with molecular barcodes produced the TCR beta libraries. TCRdb called the 5' RACE reads again in MiXCR, with one record for every CDR3 protein. The sample includes approximately 300,000 distinct CDR3 sequences, around 20% seen only once; the top ten take 7.8%. CDR1 and CDR2 (germline): LGHDT, YNNKEL (reference sequence). This CDR3 has 13 residues. This receptor was taken from a male donor with ankylosing spondylitis or in good health (not recorded which). Sequencing used blood, either unsorted or a sorted T cell fraction (not recorded which). The V call is TRBV3-1, the J call TRBJ2-4, with 7 bases fitting TRBD2. Written as DNA, the CDR3 is TGTACCAGCAGCCCCCGGACTAGTGACATTCAGTACTTC. Its translation: CTSSPRTSDIQYF. Combining the CDR3 with reference TRBV3-1 and TRBJ2-4 gives the whole variable domain DTAVSQTPKYLVTQMGNDKSIKCEQNLGHDTMYWYKQDSKKFLKIMFSYNNKELIINETVPNRFSPKSPDKAHLNLHINSLELGDSAVYFCTSSPRTSDIQYFGAGTRLSVL.